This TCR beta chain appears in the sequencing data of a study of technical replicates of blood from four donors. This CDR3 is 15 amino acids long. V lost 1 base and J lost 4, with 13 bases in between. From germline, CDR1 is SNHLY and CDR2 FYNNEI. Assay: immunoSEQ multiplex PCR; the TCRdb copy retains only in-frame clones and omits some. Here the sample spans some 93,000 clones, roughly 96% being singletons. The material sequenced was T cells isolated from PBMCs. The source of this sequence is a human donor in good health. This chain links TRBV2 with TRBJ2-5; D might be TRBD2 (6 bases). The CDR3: CASSEVSEGGETQYF. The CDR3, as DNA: TGTGCCAGCAGTGAAGTTTCGGAGGGAGGAGAGACCCAGTACTTC. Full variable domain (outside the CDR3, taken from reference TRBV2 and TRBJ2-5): EPEVTQTPSHQVTQMGQEVILRCVPISNHLYFYWYRQILGQKVEFLVSFYNNEISEKSEIFDDQFSVERPDGSNFTLKIRSTKLEDSAMYFCASSEVSEGGETQYFGPGTRLLVL.